A single sample gave rise to the 10 T cell receptor beta chains below, sequenced in a study of blood T cell repertoires in COVID-19. The method was immunoSEQ multiplex PCR; TCRdb's version includes in-frame clones alone and lacks a portion of them. The sample lists some 350,000 clones, about 87% seen once, with less than 5.5% in the top ten. The sample taken for sequencing was PBMCs or T cells enriched from blood (not recorded which). All receptors come from a young man who had recovered from COVID-19.

The V gene is TRBV9, the J gene TRBJ1-5; tentatively, D is TRBD1 (6 bases). Germline lookup yields CDR1 SGDLS and CDR2 YYNGEE. There are 14 residues in the CDR3. Trimming stripped 0 bases from V and 7 bases from J, with 11 bases between. CDR3 nucleotide sequence: TGTGCCAGCAGCGTAGAAGGGGGAGGGCAGCCCCAGCATTTT. It translates to CASSVEGGGQPQHF.

The chain has TRBV24-1 and TRBJ2-1; 11 bases align to TRBD1. CDR3 size: 16 residues. V lost 4 bases, J lost 9 bases, and 10 bases stayed unmatched. The germline gives CDR1 KGHDR, CDR2 SFDVKD. The CDR3 region has the DNA TGTGCCACCAGTGACCCCCGGGACAGGGGGATAGGTGAGCAGTTCTTC. Its protein product is CATSDPRDRGIGEQFF.

Remarks on this clone: A single base separates this from a much larger clone, so it may be a read error. The same CDR3 can be traced to other DNA sequences in this sample. The chain carries TRBV2 and TRBJ1-1, with TRBD1 as a possible D gene (5 bases). The CDR3 runs to 13 residues. Deletions cut 4 bases from V and 1 base from J, with 7 bases between. Germline V gene sequence: CDR1 SNHLY, CDR2 FYNNEI. The CDR3 loop reads CASSVTANTEAFF. For the CDR3, the DNA is TGTGCCAGCAGTGTGACAGCGAACACTGAAGCTTTCTTT.

The V call is TRBV23-1, the J call TRBJ2-3; TRBD1 is a possible D gene (5 bases). TRBV23-1 is labeled an ORF, and its function is uncertain. V was shortened by 1 base and J by 1 base, with 15 bases between the two germline ends. The CDR3 extends over 17 amino acids. CDR3 sequence (DNA): TGCGCCAGCAGTCAATTACAGGTGAGTTCTGGCACAGATACGCAGTATTTT. The encoded protein is CASSQLQVSSGTDTQYF.

The gene calls are TRBV6-5 and TRBJ1-5; D is uncertain. The germline CDR1 and CDR2 sequences are MNHEY and SVGAGI. CDR3 size: 15 residues. Trimming left V 0 bases short and J 1 base short, with 7 bases between. CDR3 nucleotide sequence: TGTGCCAGCAGTTACTCGATCCGGAGCAATCAGCCCCAGCATTTT. This encodes CASSYSIRSNQPQHF.

V usage is TRBV24-1 and J usage is TRBJ2-2; a possible D gene is TRBD1 (6 bases). V dropped 4 bases and J dropped 5 bases, with 16 bases sitting between them. This CDR3 contains 16 residues. Germline CDR1 and CDR2: KGHDR and SFDVKD. Here the CDR3 DNA reads TGTGCCACCAGTGACCAAACCCAAGGGGGTACCGGGGAGCTGTTTTTT. It yields the protein CATSDQTQGGTGELFF.

The CDR3 DNA follows: TGTGCCAGCAGCGTACAGGGCTCTGGAAACACCATATATTTT. It specifies CASSVQGSGNTIYF. This chain joins TRBV7-2 and TRBJ1-3; D is perhaps TRBD1 (6 bases). The CDR3 sequence is 14 residues long. V was cut by 5 bases and J by 0 bases, with 8 bases left in between. Germline CDR1 and CDR2: SGHTA and FQGNSA.

This rearrangement joins TRBV5-8 to TRBJ2-1; 9 nucleotides line up with TRBD2. Germline V gene lookup returns CDR1 SGHTS and CDR2 YDEGEE. V shed 0 bases, J shed 8 bases, and the junction held 6 bases outside the gene matches. CDR3 length equals 15 residues. This chain's CDR3 is CASSLELAGFDEQFF. CDR3 nucleotide sequence: TGTGCCAGCAGCTTGGAACTAGCGGGTTTCGATGAGCAGTTCTTC.

The chain joins TRBV24-1 to TRBJ1-2, with 10 bases fitting TRBD1. The CDR3 runs 22 residues. The V and J ends lost 0 bases and 7 bases, in that order; junction bases with no gene match: 25. Germline V gives CDR1 KGHDR, CDR2 SFDVKD. CDR3 coding DNA: TGTGCCACCAGTGATTTGCGCCCGAGGAGGACAGGGGGTAGGATGGCTATGAGTGGCTACACCTTC. It codes for CATSDLRPRRTGGRMAMSGYTF.

V and J are TRBV28 and TRBJ2-7, with 9 positions matching TRBD2. The ends lost 3 bases at V and 2 bases at J; junction bases unmatched: 8. The CDR3 loop spans 16 amino acids. Germline lookup yields CDR1 MDHEN and CDR2 SYDVKM. The CDR3 reads CASSFAGTSRAYEQYF. The CDR3 DNA sequence: TGTGCCAGCAGTTTTGCGGGGACTAGCAGGGCCTACGAGCAGTACTTC.